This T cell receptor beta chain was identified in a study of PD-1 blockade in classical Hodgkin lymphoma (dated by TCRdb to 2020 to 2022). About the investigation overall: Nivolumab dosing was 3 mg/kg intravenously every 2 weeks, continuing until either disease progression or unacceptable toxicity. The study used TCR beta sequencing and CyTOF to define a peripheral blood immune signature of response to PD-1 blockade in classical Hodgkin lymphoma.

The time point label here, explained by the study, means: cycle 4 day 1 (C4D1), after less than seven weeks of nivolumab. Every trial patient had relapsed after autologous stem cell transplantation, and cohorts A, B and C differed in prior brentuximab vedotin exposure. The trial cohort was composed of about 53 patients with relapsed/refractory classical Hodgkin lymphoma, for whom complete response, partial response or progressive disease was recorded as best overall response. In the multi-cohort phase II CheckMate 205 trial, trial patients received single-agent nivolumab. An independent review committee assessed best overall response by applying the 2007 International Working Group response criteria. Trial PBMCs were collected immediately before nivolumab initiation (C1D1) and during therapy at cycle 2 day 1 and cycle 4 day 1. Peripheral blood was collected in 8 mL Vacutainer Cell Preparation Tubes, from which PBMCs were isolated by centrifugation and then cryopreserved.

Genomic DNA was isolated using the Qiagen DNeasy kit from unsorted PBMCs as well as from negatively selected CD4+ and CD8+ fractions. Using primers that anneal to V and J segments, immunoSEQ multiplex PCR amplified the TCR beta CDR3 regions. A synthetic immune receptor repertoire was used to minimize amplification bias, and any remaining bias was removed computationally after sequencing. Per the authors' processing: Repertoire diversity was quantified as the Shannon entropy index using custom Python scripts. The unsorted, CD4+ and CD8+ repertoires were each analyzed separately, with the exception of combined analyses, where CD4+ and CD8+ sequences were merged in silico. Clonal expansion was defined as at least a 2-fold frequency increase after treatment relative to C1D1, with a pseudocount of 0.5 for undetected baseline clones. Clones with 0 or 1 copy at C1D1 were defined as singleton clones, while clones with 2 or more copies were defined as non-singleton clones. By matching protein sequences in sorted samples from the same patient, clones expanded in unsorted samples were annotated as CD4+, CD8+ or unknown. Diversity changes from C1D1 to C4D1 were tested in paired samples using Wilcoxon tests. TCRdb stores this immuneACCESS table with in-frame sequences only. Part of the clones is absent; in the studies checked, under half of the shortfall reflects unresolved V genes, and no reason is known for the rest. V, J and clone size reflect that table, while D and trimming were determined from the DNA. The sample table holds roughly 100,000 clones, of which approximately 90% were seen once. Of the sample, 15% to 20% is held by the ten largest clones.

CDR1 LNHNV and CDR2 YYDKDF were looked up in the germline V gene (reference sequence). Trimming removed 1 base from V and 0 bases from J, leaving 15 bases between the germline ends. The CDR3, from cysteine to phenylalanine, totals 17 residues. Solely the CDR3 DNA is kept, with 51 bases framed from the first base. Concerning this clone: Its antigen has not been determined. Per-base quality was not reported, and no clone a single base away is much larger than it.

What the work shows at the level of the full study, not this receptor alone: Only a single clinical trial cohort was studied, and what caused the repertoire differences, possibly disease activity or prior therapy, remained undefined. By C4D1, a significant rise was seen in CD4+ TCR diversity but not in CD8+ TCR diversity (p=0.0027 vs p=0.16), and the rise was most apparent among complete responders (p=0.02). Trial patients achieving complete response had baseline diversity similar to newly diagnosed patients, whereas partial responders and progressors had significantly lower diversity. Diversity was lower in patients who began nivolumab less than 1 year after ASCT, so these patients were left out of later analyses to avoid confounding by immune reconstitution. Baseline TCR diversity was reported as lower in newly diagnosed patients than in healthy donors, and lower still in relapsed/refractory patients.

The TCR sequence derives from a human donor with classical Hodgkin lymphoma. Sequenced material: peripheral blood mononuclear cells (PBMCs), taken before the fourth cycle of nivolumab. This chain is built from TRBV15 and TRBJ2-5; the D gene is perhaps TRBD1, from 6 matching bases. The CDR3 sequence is CATSRGWDTQYQETQYF. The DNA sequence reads TGTGCCACCAGCAGAGGGTGGGACACACAGTACCAAGAGACCCAGTACTTC.